These T cell receptor beta chains were read from a single sample in a study of blood T cell repertoires in COVID-19. The repertoire was sequenced with immunoSEQ multiplex PCR; TCRdb's copy has only in-frame clones and lacks some. The sample has 80,000 to 100,000 clones, roughly 90% seen once. Sequencing was carried out using peripheral blood. The receptors were gathered from a human donor with active COVID-19. The donor label of this sample is uncertain. CDR3s include the opening cysteine and the closing phenylalanine or tryptophan. The order of the fields is CDR3 protein, CDR3 DNA, J gene, V gene, clone size, D gene. A D gene is named only where the DNA matches it firmly. Clone size is not always given. Where it is, it says once, few, many or a class for expanded clones.

CASSLVAAGELFF	TGTGCCAGCAGCTTAGTAGCGGCCGGGGAGCTGTTTTTT	TRBJ2-2	TRBV7-2	.	.
CASSQTWAGADTQYF	TGTGCCAGCAGCCAAACTTGGGCAGGGGCAGATACGCAGTATTTT	TRBJ2-3	TRBV3-1/TRBV3-2	few	.
CASSQVELRVAGELFF	TGCGCCAGCAGCCAAGTCGAACTCCGGGTAGCGGGGGAGCTGTTTTTT	TRBJ2-2	TRBV4-1	.	.
CASTGDRGSYNEQFF	TGTGCCAGCACCGGGGACAGGGGCTCCTACAATGAGCAGTTCTTC	TRBJ2-1	TRBV11-1	.	TRBD1
CASSTLLAGGTDTQYF	TGTGCCAGCAGCACGTTACTAGCGGGGGGCACAGATACGCAGTATTTT	TRBJ2-3	TRBV6-2/TRBV6-3	.	TRBD2
CASSQDQGFSTDTQYF	TGCGCCAGCAGCCAAGACCAGGGGTTCAGCACAGATACGCAGTATTTT	TRBJ2-3	TRBV4-1	.	.
CASSQVVGNTIYF	TGTGCCAGCAGCCAAGTCGTTGGAAACACCATATATTTT	TRBJ1-3	TRBV3-1/TRBV3-2	few	.
CASSPRTGDSGANVLTF	TGTGCCAGCAGCCCCAGGACAGGGGACTCTGGGGCCAACGTCCTGACTTTC	TRBJ2-6	TRBV27	.	TRBD1
CASSLGGLAGGADTQYF	TGTGCCAGCAGCTTAGGGGGGCTAGCGGGTGGGGCAGATACGCAGTATTTT	TRBJ2-3	TRBV7-2	.	TRBD2
CASSYSPGVRNEQFF	TGTGCCAGCAGTTACTCGCCCGGGGTCAGGAATGAGCAGTTCTTC	TRBJ2-1	TRBV6-2/TRBV6-3	.	.
CASSLALGGGGETQYF	TGTGCCAGCAGCTTAGCGTTAGGGGGTGGGGGAGAGACCCAGTACTTC	TRBJ2-5	TRBV7-2	.	.
CASSPGQVATNEKLFF	TGCGCCAGCAGCCCCGGACAGGTTGCAACTAATGAAAAACTGTTTTTT	TRBJ1-4	TRBV10-2	.	TRBD1
CASSWGQGNGETQYF	TGTGCCAGCAGCTGGGGACAGGGAAACGGGGAGACCCAGTACTTC	TRBJ2-5	TRBV7-9	.	TRBD1
CASSPSTVSSYEQYF	TGCGCCAGCAGCCCATCGACAGTGAGCTCCTACGAGCAGTACTTC	TRBJ2-7	TRBV4-1	.	.
CASSRPSTEEQYF	TGTGCCAGCAGCCGGCCTTCGACAGAAGAGCAGTACTTC	TRBJ2-7	TRBV28	few	.
CASSALHIPTTDTQYF	TGTGCCAGCAGCGCCCTTCACATTCCCACCACAGATACGCAGTATTTT	TRBJ2-3	TRBV7-2	once	.
CASRAGNTEAFF	TGTGCCAGCAGGGCGGGGAACACTGAAGCTTTCTTT	TRBJ1-1	TRBV7-9	.	.
CASSLVPGLAGGPHEQYF	TGTGCCAGCAGCTTAGTCCCGGGACTAGCGGGGGGGCCCCACGAGCAGTACTTC	TRBJ2-7	TRBV7-2	.	TRBD2
CASSLFARTGLSYEQYF	TGCGCCAGCAGCTTGTTCGCCAGGACAGGGTTATCCTACGAGCAGTACTTC	TRBJ2-7	TRBV5-1	.	TRBD1
CASSIGTAMRPGELFF	TGTGCCAGTAGTATAGGGACAGCAATGCGCCCCGGGGAGCTGTTTTTT	TRBJ2-2	TRBV19	.	.
CASSQDRDSSDEQYF	TGCGCCAGCAGCCAAGACAGGGACAGCTCTGACGAGCAGTACTTC	TRBJ2-7	TRBV4-3	.	TRBD1
CASRTGARVNEQYF	TGTGCCAGCAGGACAGGGGCCAGAGTCAACGAGCAGTACTTC	TRBJ2-7	TRBV6-5	.	TRBD1
CASSLDGTSGYTDTQYF	TGTGCCAGCAGCTTAGACGGGACTAGCGGGTACACAGATACGCAGTATTTT	TRBJ2-3	TRBV7-9	.	TRBD2
CASSQDAGGQAFF	TGCGCCAGCAGCCAAGATGCAGGCGGGCAAGCTTTCTTT	TRBJ1-1	TRBV4-1	.	.
CASCRRRAGVFNYGYTF	TGTGCCAGCTGCCGACGGAGGGCTGGGGTTTTCAACTATGGCTACACCTTC	TRBJ1-2	TRBV9	.	.
CASSISRRTGAYGYTF	TGTGCCAGCAGCATCTCTAGACGGACAGGGGCCTATGGCTACACCTTC	TRBJ1-2	TRBV7-9	few	TRBD1
CASSLDLAGGTDTQYF	TGCGCCAGCAGCTTGGACCTAGCGGGGGGCACAGATACGCAGTATTTT	TRBJ2-3	TRBV5-1	.	TRBD2
CASTDRGWRSPLHF	TGTGCCAGCACCGACAGGGGATGGCGTTCACCCCTCCACTTT	TRBJ1-6	TRBV2	.	TRBD1
CSAATGRQETQYF	TGCAGCGCTGCGACAGGAAGACAAGAGACCCAGTACTTC	TRBJ2-5	TRBV29-1	.	.
CASSPYRDRDYEQYF	TGTGCCAGCAGTCCGTACCGGGACAGAGACTACGAGCAGTACTTC	TRBJ2-7	TRBV27	.	TRBD1
CASSKDGTRSNEQFF	TGTGCCAGCAGCAAAGACGGGACTAGGAGCAATGAGCAGTTCTTC	TRBJ2-1	TRBV7-6	.	TRBD2
CASSFDGPGKEGEQFF	TGTGCCAGCAGTTTCGACGGGCCCGGGAAGGAGGGAGAGCAGTTCTTC	TRBJ2-1	TRBV28	.	.
CASSGSGGTYNEQFF	TGTGCCAGCAGCGGGAGCGGGGGCACTTACAATGAGCAGTTCTTC	TRBJ2-1	TRBV9	many	TRBD2
CASSVRLTSTDTQYF	TGTGCCAGCAGCGTACGATTAACTAGCACAGATACGCAGTATTTT	TRBJ2-3	TRBV9	once	.
CASSPGGHPAYEQYF	TGTGCCAGCAGCCCGGGGGGACATCCCGCCTACGAGCAGTACTTC	TRBJ2-7	TRBV9	.	.
CAIKAPSYTDTQYF	TGTGCCATCAAAGCCCCCTCGTACACAGATACGCAGTATTTT	TRBJ2-3	TRBV10-3	.	.
CASSQDLETEYDYGYTF	TGCGCCAGCAGCCAAGATCTAGAGACAGAGTATGACTATGGCTACACCTTC	TRBJ1-2	TRBV4-3	.	.
CASCPNLGLYEQYF	TGTGCCAGCTGTCCAAACCTGGGGCTCTACGAGCAGTACTTC	TRBJ2-7	TRBV11-2	.	.
CASSAAHMNSGGSYEQYF	TGTGCCAGCAGTGCAGCCCATATGAATAGCGGGGGCTCCTACGAGCAGTACTTC	TRBJ2-7	TRBV6-1	.	TRBD2
CASSPAGQADYGYTF	TGTGCCAGCAGCCCTGCTGGACAGGCAGACTATGGCTACACCTTC	TRBJ1-2	TRBV6-6	.	TRBD1
CAALAGRNTGELFF	TGTGCCGCACTAGCGGGGCGTAACACCGGGGAGCTGTTTTTT	TRBJ2-2	TRBV28	.	TRBD2